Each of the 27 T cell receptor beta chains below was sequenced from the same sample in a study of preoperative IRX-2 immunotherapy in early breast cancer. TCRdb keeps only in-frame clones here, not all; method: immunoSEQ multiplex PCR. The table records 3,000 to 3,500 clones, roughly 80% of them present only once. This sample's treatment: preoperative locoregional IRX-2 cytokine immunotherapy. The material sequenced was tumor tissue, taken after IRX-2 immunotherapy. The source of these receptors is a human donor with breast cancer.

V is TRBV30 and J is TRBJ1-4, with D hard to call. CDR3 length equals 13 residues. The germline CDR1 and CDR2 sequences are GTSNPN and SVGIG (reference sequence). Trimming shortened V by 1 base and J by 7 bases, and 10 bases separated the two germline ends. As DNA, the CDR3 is TGTGCCTGGAGTGAACGGGTCAGTGAAAAACTGTTTTTT. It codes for CAWSERVSEKLFF.

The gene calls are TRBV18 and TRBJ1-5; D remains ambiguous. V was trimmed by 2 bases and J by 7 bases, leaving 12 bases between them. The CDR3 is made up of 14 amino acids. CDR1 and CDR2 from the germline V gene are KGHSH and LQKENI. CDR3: CASSPDKGMQPQHF. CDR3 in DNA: TGTGCCAGCTCACCAGATAAGGGTATGCAGCCCCAGCATTTT.

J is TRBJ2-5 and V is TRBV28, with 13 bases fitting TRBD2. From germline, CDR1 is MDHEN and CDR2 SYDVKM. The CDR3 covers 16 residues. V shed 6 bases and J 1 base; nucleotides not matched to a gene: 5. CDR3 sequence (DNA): TGTGCCAGCAGCACCGGGACTAGCGGGATCCAAGAGACCCAGTACTTC. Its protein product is CASSTGTSGIQETQYF.

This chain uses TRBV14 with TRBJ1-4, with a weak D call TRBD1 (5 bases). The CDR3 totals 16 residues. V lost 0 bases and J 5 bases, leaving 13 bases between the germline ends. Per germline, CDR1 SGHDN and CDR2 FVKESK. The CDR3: CASSQDSGPLNEKLFF. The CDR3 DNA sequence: TGTGCCAGCAGCCAAGACTCGGGACCGTTAAATGAAAAACTGTTTTTT.

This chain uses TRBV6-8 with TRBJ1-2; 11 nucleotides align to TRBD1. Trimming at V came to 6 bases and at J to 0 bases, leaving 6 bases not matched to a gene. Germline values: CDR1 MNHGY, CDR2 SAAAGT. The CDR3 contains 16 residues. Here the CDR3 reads CASRVGQGVTNYGYTF. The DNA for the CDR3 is TGTGCCAGCAGGGTGGGACAGGGGGTAACTAACTATGGCTACACCTTC.

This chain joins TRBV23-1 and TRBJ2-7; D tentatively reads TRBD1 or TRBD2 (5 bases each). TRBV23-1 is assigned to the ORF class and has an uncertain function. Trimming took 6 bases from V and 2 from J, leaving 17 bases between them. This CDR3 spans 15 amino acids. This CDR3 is CASSGREGYTYEQYF. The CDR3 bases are TGCGCCAGCAGCGGGCGTGAGGGGTACACCTACGAGCAGTACTTC.

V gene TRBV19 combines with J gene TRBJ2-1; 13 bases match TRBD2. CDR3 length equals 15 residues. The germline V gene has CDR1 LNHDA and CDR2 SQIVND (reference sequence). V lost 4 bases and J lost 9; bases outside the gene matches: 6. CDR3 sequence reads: CASSSGTSGIGEQFF. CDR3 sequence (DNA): TGTGCCAGTAGTAGCGGGACTAGCGGGATTGGTGAGCAGTTCTTC. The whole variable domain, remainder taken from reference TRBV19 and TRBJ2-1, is DGGITQSPKYLFRKEGQNVTLSCEQNLNHDAMYWYRQDPGQGLRLIYYSQIVNDFQKGDIAEGYSVSREKKESFPLTVTSAQKNPTAFYLCASSSGTSGIGEQFFGPGTRLTVL.

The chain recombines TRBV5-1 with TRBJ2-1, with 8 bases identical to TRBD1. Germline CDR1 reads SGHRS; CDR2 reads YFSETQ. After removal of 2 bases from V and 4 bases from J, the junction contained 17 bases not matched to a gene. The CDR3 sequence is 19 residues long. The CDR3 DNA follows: TGCGCCAGCAGCTTCGAAAATTTCGGCGGACAGGGAATGTACAATGAGCAGTTCTTC. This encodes CASSFENFGGQGMYNEQFF.

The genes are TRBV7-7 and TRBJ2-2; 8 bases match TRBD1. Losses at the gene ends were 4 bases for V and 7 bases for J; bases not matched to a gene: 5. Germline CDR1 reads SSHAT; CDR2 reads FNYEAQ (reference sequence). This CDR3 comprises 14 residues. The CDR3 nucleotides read TGTGCCAGCAGCTACAGGGGGTCGGTCGGGGAGCTGTTTTTT. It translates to CASSYRGSVGELFF.

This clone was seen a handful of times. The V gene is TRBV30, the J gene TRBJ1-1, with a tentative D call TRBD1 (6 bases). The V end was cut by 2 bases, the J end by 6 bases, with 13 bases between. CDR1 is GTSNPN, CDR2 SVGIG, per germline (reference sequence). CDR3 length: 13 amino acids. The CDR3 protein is CAWSLGGLAEAFF. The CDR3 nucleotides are TGTGCCTGGAGTTTGGGGGGCTTGGCTGAAGCTTTCTTT. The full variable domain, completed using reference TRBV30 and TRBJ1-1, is SQTIHQWPATLVQPVGSPLSLECTVEGTSNPNLYWYRQAAGRGLQLLFYSVGIGQISSEVPQNLSASRPQDRQFILSSKKLLLSDSGFYLCAWSLGGLAEAFFGQGTRLTVV.

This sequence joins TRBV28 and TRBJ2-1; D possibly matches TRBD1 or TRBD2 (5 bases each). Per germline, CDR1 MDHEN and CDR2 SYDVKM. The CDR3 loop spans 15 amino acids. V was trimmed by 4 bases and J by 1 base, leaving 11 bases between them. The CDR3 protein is CASSSIWGSYNEQFF. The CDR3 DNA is TGTGCCAGCAGTTCTATATGGGGGTCCTACAATGAGCAGTTCTTC.

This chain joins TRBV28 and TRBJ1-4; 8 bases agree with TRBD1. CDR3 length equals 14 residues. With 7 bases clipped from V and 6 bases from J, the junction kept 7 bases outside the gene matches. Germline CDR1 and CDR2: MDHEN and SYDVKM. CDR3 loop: CASTGGTGYEKLFF. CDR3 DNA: TGTGCCAGCACCGGCGGGACAGGTTATGAAAAACTGTTTTTT.

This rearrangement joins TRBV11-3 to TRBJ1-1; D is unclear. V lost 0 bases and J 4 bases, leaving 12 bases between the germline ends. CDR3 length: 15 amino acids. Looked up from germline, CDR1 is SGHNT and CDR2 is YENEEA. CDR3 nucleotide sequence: TGTGCCAGCAGCTTAGATGCGGGGATTACCACTGAAGCTTTCTTT. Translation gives CASSLDAGITTEAFF.

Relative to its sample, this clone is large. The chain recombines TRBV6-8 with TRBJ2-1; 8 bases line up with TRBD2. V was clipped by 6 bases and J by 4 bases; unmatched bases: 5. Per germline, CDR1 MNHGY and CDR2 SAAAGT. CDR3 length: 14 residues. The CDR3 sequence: CASSLTSGYNEQFF. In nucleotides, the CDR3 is TGTGCCAGCAGCCTAACTAGCGGATACAATGAGCAGTTCTTC.

Here the CDR3 DNA reads TGTGCCAGCAGTTTCCACGGATATTGGACTAGCGGGAGTGACGACACCGGGGAGCTGTTTTTT. Amino acids: CASSFHGYWTSGSDDTGELFF. The V call is TRBV28, the J call TRBJ2-2, with 13 bases that match TRBD2. There are 21 residues in the CDR3. Germline V lookup: CDR1 MDHEN, CDR2 SYDVKM. The ends lost 3 bases at V and 3 bases at J; junction bases unmatched: 16.

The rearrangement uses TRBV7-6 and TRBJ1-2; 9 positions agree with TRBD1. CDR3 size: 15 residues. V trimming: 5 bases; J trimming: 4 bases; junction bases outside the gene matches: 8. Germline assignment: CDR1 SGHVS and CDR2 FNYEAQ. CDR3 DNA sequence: TGTGCCAGCAGCCTACGACAGGGGGAGAGCTATGGCTACACCTTC. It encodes CASSLRQGESYGYTF.

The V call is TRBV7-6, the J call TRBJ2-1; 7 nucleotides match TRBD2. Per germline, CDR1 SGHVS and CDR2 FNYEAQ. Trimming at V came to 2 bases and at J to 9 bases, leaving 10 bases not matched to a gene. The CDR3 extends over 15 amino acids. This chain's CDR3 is CASSLTRGSFVEQFF. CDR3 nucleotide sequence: TGTGCCAGCAGCTTAACTCGCGGGAGTTTTGTTGAGCAGTTCTTC.

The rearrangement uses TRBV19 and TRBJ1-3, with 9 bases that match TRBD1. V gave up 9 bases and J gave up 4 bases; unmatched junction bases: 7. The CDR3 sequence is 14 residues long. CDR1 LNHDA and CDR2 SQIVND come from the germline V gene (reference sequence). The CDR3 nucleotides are TGTGCCAGCCTTGGACAGGGGCAAGGAAACACCATATATTTT. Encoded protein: CASLGQGQGNTIYF. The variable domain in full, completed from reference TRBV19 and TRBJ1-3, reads DGGITQSPKYLFRKEGQNVTLSCEQNLNHDAMYWYRQDPGQGLRLIYYSQIVNDFQKGDIAEGYSVSREKKESFPLTVTSAQKNPTAFYLCASLGQGQGNTIYFGEGSWLTVV.

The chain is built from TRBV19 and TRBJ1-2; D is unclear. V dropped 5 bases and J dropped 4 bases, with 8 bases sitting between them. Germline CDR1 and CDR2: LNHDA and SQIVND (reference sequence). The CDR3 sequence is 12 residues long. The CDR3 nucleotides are TGTGCCAGTAGTGTAAACAGCTATGGCTACACCTTC. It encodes CASSVNSYGYTF. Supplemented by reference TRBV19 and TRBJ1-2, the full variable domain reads DGGITQSPKYLFRKEGQNVTLSCEQNLNHDAMYWYRQDPGQGLRLIYYSQIVNDFQKGDIAEGYSVSREKKESFPLTVTSAQKNPTAFYLCASSVNSYGYTFGSGTRLTVV.

The CDR3 DNA sequence: TGTGCCAGCAGTAACCCTCGGGGGCCGCAGTACTTC. It codes for CASSNPRGPQYF. The V gene is TRBV28, the J gene TRBJ2-7; D possibly matches TRBD1 or TRBD2 (6 bases each). The CDR3 is 12 residues long. Germline loops: CDR1 MDHEN, CDR2 SYDVKM. With 5 bases removed from V and 9 bases from J, the gap between germline ends came to 14 bases.

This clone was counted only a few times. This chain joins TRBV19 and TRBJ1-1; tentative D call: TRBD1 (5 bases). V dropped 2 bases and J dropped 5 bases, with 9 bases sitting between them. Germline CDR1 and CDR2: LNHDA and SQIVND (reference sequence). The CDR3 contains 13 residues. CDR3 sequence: CASSIRWGTEAFF. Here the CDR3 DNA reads TGTGCCAGTAGTATACGGTGGGGGACTGAAGCTTTCTTT.

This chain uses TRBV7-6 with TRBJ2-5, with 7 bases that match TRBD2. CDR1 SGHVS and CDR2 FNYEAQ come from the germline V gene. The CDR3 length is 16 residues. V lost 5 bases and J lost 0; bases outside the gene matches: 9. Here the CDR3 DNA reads TGTGCCAGCAGCCAAGTTGGGGGAGGGTACCAAGAGACCCAGTACTTC. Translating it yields CASSQVGGGYQETQYF. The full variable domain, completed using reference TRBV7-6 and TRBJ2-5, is GAGVSQSPRYKVTKRGQDVALRCDPISGHVSLYWYRQALGQGPEFLTYFNYEAQQDKSGLPNDRFSAERPEGSISTLTIQRTEQRDSAMYRCASSQVGGGYQETQYFGPGTRLLVL.

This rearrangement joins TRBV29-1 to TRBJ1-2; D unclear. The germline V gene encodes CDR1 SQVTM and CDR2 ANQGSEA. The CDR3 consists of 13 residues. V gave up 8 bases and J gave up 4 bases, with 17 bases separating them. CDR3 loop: CSPCGRKPYGYTF. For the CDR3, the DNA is TGCAGCCCCTGCGGGCGTAAGCCCTATGGCTACACCTTC.

The CDR3, as DNA: TGCGCCAGCAGCCAAGAATCCCAACTGAAAGCTTTCTTT. Translation gives CASSQESQLKAFF. V and J are TRBV23-1 and TRBJ1-1; D is unresolved. TRBV23-1 is marked as an open reading frame, function uncertain. Deletions cut 6 bases from V and 9 bases from J, with 17 bases between. CDR3 length: 13 residues.

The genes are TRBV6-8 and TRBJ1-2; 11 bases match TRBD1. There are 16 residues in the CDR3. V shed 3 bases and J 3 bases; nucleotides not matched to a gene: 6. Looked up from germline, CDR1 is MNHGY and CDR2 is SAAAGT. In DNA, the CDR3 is TGTGCCAGCAGTTATCAGGGACAGGGGGGTTACTATGGCTACACCTTC. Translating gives CASSYQGQGGYYGYTF.

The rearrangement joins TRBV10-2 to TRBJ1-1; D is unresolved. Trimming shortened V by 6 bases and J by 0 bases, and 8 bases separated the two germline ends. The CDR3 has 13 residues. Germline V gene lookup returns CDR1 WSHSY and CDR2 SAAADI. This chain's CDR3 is CASSRLLNTEAFF. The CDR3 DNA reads TGCGCCAGCAGCCGACTCCTGAACACTGAAGCTTTCTTT.

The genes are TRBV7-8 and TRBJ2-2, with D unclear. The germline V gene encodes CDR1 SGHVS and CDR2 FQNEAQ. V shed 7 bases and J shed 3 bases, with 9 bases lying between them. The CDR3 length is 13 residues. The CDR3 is CASIQTYTGELFF. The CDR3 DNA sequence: TGTGCCAGCATCCAGACCTACACCGGGGAGCTGTTTTTT.